The next 2 T cell receptor beta chains were all read from a single sample in a study of blood T cells in healthy people across ages. PCR was performed a second time for roughly 6 to 12 cycles using a sample-barcoded 5' primer and a J-beta primer mix. TCRdb ran MiXCR on the 5' RACE reads and lists one entry per CDR3 protein. Of approximately 1,000,000 distinct CDR3 sequences listed, 40% to 55% are singletons. The sequenced sample consisted of blood. The receptors originated from an older woman in good health.

The rearrangement joins TRBV12-3 or TRBV12-4 to TRBJ1-4; D call uncertain. CDR3 length: 14 residues. V lost 6 bases, J lost 0 bases, and 8 bases lay in between. This chain's CDR3 is CASRPGTTNEKLFF. The DNA for the CDR3 is TGTGCCAGCAGACCAGGAACAACTAATGAAAAACTGTTTTTT.

The V call is TRBV5-1, the J call TRBJ2-7, with 10 bases matching TRBD2. Germline lookup yields CDR1 SGHRS and CDR2 YFSETQ. V gave up 3 bases and J gave up 4 bases; unmatched junction bases: 7. This CDR3 region has 15 residues. CDR3 coding DNA: TGCGCCAGCAGCTCCGGACTAGCGGATTATTACGAGCAGTACTTC. As protein: CASSSGLADYYEQYF.